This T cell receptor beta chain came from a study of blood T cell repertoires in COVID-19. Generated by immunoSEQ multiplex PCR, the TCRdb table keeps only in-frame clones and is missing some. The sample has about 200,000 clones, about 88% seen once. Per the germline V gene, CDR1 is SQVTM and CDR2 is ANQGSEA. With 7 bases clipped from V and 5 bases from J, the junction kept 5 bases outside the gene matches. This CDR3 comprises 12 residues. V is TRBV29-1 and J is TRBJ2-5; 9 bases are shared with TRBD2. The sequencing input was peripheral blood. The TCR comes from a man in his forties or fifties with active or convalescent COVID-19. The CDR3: CSGGLARETQYF. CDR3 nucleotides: TGCAGCGGAGGACTAGCGCGTGAGACCCAGTACTTC.